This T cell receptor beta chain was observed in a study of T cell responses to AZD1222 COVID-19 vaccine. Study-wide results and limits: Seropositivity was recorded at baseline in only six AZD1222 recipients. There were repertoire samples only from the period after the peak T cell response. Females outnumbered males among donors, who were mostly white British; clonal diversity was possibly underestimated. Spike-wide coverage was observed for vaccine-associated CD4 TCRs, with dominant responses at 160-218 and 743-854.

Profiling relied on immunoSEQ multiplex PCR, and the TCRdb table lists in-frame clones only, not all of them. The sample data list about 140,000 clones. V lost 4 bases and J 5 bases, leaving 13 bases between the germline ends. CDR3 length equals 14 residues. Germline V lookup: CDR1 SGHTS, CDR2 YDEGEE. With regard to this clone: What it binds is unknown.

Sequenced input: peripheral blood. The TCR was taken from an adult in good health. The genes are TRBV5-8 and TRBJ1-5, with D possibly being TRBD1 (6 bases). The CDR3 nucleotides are TGTGCCAGCAGCCCTGGACAGCAAGATCAGCCCCAGCATTTT. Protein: CASSPGQQDQPQHF.